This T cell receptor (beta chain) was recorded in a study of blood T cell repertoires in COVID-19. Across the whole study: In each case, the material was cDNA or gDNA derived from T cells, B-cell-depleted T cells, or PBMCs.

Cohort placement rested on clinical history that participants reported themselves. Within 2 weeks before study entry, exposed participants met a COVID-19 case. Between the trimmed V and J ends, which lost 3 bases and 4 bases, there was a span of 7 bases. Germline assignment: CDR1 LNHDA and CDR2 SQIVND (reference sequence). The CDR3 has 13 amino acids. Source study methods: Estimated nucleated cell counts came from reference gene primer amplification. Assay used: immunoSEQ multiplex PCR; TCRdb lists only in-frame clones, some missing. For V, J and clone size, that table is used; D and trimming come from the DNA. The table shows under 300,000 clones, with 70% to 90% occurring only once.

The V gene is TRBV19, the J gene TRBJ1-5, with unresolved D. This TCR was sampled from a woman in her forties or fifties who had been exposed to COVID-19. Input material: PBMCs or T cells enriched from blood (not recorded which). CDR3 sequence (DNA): TGTGCCAGTAGTATGGGAGTTAATCAGCCCCAGCATTTT. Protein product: CASSMGVNQPQHF.